Listed below are T cell receptor beta chains from one sample, sequenced in a study of blood T cell repertoires in COVID-19. Only in-frame clones appear in the TCRdb table, and some are missing; sequencing was by immunoSEQ multiplex PCR. The table records about 110,000 clones, under 85% of them present only once. The sequenced material came from peripheral blood. Receptor source: a woman aged 60-70 years with acute or convalescent COVID-19. The CDR3 runs from the conserved cysteine through the conserved F or W. The D gene is left open where the match is weak. Rows give clone size only sometimes, using once, few, many, or a class for an expanded clone.

abundance | j_gene | d_gene | v_gene | CDR3aa | CDR3nt
NA | TRBJ2-1 | TRBD2 | TRBV6-1 | CASSEIWGGYNEQFF | TGTGCCAGCAGTGAAATCTGGGGAGGGTACAATGAGCAGTTCTTC
NA | TRBJ2-7 | NA | TRBV30 | CAWSLADRSWQYF | TGTGCCTGGAGTCTGGCCGACAGGTCCTGGCAGTACTTC
NA | TRBJ1-4 | NA | TRBV11-2 | CASSLEREAVATNEKLFF | TGTGCCAGCAGCTTAGAGCGGGAGGCAGTTGCAACTAATGAAAAACTGTTTTTT
NA | TRBJ1-5 | NA | TRBV19 | CASSPRQVLSQPQHF | TGTGCCAGTAGCCCCCGACAGGTCTTGAGTCAGCCCCAGCATTTT
NA | TRBJ2-5 | NA | TRBV19 | CASSMGGPNGETQYF | TGTGCCAGTAGTATGGGAGGACCAAACGGGGAGACCCAGTACTTC
NA | TRBJ1-4 | TRBD1 | TRBV2 | CASTRDRGLVTNEKLFF | TGTGCCAGCACCCGGGACAGGGGCCTGGTAACTAATGAAAAACTGTTTTTT
NA | TRBJ2-5 | NA | TRBV28 | CASSSMGQIRETQYF | TGTGCCAGCAGTAGTATGGGGCAAATAAGGGAGACCCAGTACTTC
NA | TRBJ2-7 | TRBD1 | TRBV28 | CATEGQGGYEQYF | TGTGCCACCGAGGGACAGGGAGGTTACGAGCAGTACTTC
NA | TRBJ2-3 | NA | TRBV3-1/TRBV3-2 | CASSQSSPDTQYF | TGTGCCAGCAGCCAATCGAGTCCAGATACGCAGTATTTT
NA | TRBJ2-7 | TRBD1 | TRBV5-6 | CASSWQGVYEQYF | TGTGCCAGCAGCTGGCAGGGGGTCTACGAGCAGTACTTC
NA | TRBJ2-2 | TRBD1 | TRBV5-5 | CASSPRTGVNTGELFF | TGTGCCAGCAGCCCAAGGACAGGAGTAAACACCGGGGAGCTGTTTTTT
NA | TRBJ2-1 | TRBD2 | TRBV5-1 | CASSPWGGYNEQFF | TGCGCCAGCAGCCCCTGGGGAGGGTACAATGAGCAGTTCTTC
NA | TRBJ2-3 | TRBD2 | TRBV30 | CASGLAGGGLGTDTQYF | TGTGCCTCTGGACTAGCGGGAGGGGGTCTCGGGACAGATACGCAGTATTTT
NA | TRBJ2-2 | NA | TRBV11-3 | CASSLDEMSANTGELFF | TGTGCCAGCAGCTTAGATGAGATGTCCGCGAACACCGGGGAGCTGTTTTTT
NA | TRBJ1-1 | NA | TRBV7-9 | CASSLEGVDTEAFF | TGTGCCAGCAGCTTAGAAGGGGTGGACACTGAAGCTTTCTTT
NA | TRBJ2-3 | TRBD2 | TRBV19 | CASSGLLAGTDTQYF | TGTGCCAGTAGTGGGCTGCTAGCGGGCACAGATACGCAGTATTTT
NA | TRBJ2-7 | TRBD2 | TRBV4-1 | CASSRVPGLAEVSSYEQYF | TGCGCCAGCAGCCGGGTCCCGGGACTAGCGGAAGTCAGCTCCTACGAGCAGTACTTC
NA | TRBJ2-3 | TRBD2 | TRBV6-5 | CASSYYRLAGKDTQYF | TGTGCCAGCAGTTACTATAGACTAGCGGGAAAAGATACGCAGTATTTT
NA | TRBJ1-6 | NA | TRBV27 | CATQATASSPLHF | TGTGCCACCCAGGCGACCGCGAGCTCACCCCTCCACTTT
few | TRBJ2-7 | NA | TRBV11-1 | CASSLWTDYEQYF | TGTGCCAGCAGCTTATGGACAGACTACGAGCAGTACTTC
NA | TRBJ2-1 | TRBD2 | TRBV18 | CASSARGLAGVYHYNEQFF | TGTGCCAGCTCGGCAAGGGGACTAGCGGGGGTTTACCACTACAATGAGCAGTTCTTC
NA | TRBJ1-4 | NA | TRBV11-2 | CASSLSATNEKLFF | TGTGCCAGCAGCTTAAGCGCAACTAATGAAAAACTGTTTTTT
NA | TRBJ2-3 | TRBD2 | TRBV11-2 | CATAKRTRGTDTQYF | TGTGCCACCGCCAAACGGACTAGGGGCACAGATACGCAGTATTTT
once | TRBJ2-6 | NA | TRBV6-6 | CASSYSSSGANVLTF | TGTGCCAGCAGTTATTCCAGCTCTGGGGCCAACGTCCTGACTTTC
NA | TRBJ2-3 | NA | TRBV19 | CASSHLPSSRLTDTQYF | TGTGCCAGTTCCCACCTACCGAGTAGCCGGTTGACAGATACGCAGTATTTT
NA | TRBJ2-3 | TRBD2 | TRBV19 | CASSILAGHTDTQYF | TGTGCCAGTAGTATACTAGCGGGACACACAGATACGCAGTATTTT
NA | TRBJ1-2 | NA | TRBV29-1 | CSVTDLGYGYTF | TGCAGCGTAACAGACCTCGGCTATGGCTACACCTTC
NA | TRBJ2-3 | TRBD2 | TRBV10-3 | CATHPRAGGTDTQYF | TGTGCCACCCACCCTCGGGCGGGGGGCACAGATACGCAGTATTTT
NA | TRBJ2-7 | TRBD2 | TRBV15 | CATPPGLAGSPEQYF | TGTGCCACCCCGCCCGGACTAGCGGGATCCCCCGAGCAGTACTTC
NA | TRBJ1-4 | NA | TRBV7-6 | CASSLGAGTNEKLFF | TGTGCCAGCAGCTTAGGGGCAGGGACTAATGAAAAACTGTTTTTT
NA | TRBJ1-3 | TRBD1 | TRBV5-1 | CASSLVWTGGPGNTIYF | TGCGCCAGCAGCTTGGTCTGGACAGGGGGCCCTGGAAACACCATATATTTT
once | TRBJ2-3 | NA | TRBV2 | CASSKGLPSTDTQYF | TGTGCCAGCAGTAAAGGACTACCTAGCACAGATACGCAGTATTTT
NA | TRBJ1-2 | NA | TRBV3-1/TRBV3-2 | CASSQDRAGLTPYTF | TGTGCCAGCAGCCAAGACAGGGCAGGACTAACCCCCTACACCTTC
NA | TRBJ2-3 | NA | TRBV3-1/TRBV3-2 | CASSQARGMGTDTQYF | TGTGCCAGCAGCCAGGCTAGGGGCATGGGCACAGATACGCAGTATTTT
NA | TRBJ2-5 | NA | TRBV10-1 | CASSPAGQETQYF | TGCGCCAGCAGTCCGGCGGGACAAGAGACCCAGTACTTC
NA | TRBJ2-7 | NA | TRBV7-7 | CASSFADSTEQYF | TGTGCCAGCAGCTTCGCGGACAGCACCGAGCAGTACTTC
NA | TRBJ2-7 | NA | TRBV5-1 | CASSRDGLNSYEQYF | TGCGCCAGCAGCCGGGATGGACTGAACTCCTACGAGCAGTACTTC
NA | TRBJ2-7 | NA | TRBV7-3 | CASSLVAGDEQYF | TGTGCCAGCAGCTTAGTAGCAGGGGACGAGCAGTACTTC
NA | TRBJ2-3 | NA | TRBV4-1 | CASSPWPRGTSTDTQYF | TGCGCCAGCAGCCCCTGGCCGAGAGGGACTAGCACAGATACGCAGTATTTT
NA | TRBJ1-4 | NA | TRBV30 | CAWSLPGHGNEKLFF | TGTGCCTGGAGCCTCCCGGGACATGGGAATGAAAAACTGTTTTTT
few | TRBJ1-6 | TRBD1 | TRBV18 | CASSRALGTGNSPLHF | TGTGCCAGCTCACGAGCGCTAGGGACAGGCAATTCACCCCTCCACTTT
NA | TRBJ2-4 | TRBD2 | TRBV27 | CASSLPRAGELAKNIQYF | TGTGCCAGCAGTTTACCCCGAGCGGGGGAGCTAGCCAAAAACATTCAGTACTTC